The present entry profiles one T cell receptor (beta chain) with its context. Assay: immunoSEQ multiplex PCR; the TCRdb copy retains only in-frame clones and omits some. Here the sample spans 470,000 or so clones, about 85% being singletons. This record comes from a study of blood T cell repertoires in COVID-19. The germline V gene encodes CDR1 LNHDA and CDR2 SQIVND (reference sequence). The CDR3 sequence is 14 residues long. Trimming took off 4 bases at V and 2 bases at J, with 11 bases between the two ends. This receptor was identified in a woman under 30 with acute COVID-19. The chain is built from TRBV19 and TRBJ1-2, with no clear D. The material sequenced was PBMCs or T cells enriched from blood (not recorded which). CDR3 sequence (DNA): TGTGCCAGTAGTAAGAGGCGGATCAACTATGGCTACACCTTC. This sequence encodes CASSKRRINYGYTF. The whole variable domain, remainder taken from reference TRBV19 and TRBJ1-2, is DGGITQSPKYLFRKEGQNVTLSCEQNLNHDAMYWYRQDPGQGLRLIYYSQIVNDFQKGDIAEGYSVSREKKESFPLTVTSAQKNPTAFYLCASSKRRINYGYTFGSGTRLTVV.